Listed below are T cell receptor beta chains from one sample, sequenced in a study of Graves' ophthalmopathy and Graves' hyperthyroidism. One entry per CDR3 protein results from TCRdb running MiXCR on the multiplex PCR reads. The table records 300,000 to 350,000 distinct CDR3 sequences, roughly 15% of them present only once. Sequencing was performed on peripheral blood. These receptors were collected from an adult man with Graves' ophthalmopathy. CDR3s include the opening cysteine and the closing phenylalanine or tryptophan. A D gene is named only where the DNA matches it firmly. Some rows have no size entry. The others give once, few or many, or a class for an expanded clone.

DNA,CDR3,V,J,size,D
TGCGCCAGCAGCCCAGGACTAGCGGGAGTTCACGAGCAGTACTTC,CASSPGLAGVHEQYF,TRBV5-1,TRBJ2-7,many,TRBD2
TGCAGTGCTAGAGATGGGGCAGAGTTGGTGGAGACCCAGTACTTC,CSARDGAELVETQYF,TRBV20-1,TRBJ2-5,-,-
TGTGCCAGCAGTAGACAGGGAGGCGATGGCTACACCTTC,CASSRQGGDGYTF,TRBV2,TRBJ1-2,many,TRBD1
TGTGCCAGCAGTTTTGCCATAGCGGGGGCCGAGCAGTACTTC,CASSFAIAGAEQYF,TRBV28,TRBJ2-7,-,TRBD2
TGTGCCAGCTCACCTACACCGACTCCGACAGGGGGAGCGAACACTGAAGCTTTCTTT,CASSPTPTPTGGANTEAFF,TRBV18,TRBJ1-1,-,TRBD1
TGTGCCAGCAGTTACATCGGCCGCGAGCAGTACTTC,CASSYIGREQYF,TRBV6-2/TRBV6-3,TRBJ2-7,many,-
TGTGCCAGCAGTGCGACGCAGTTCTATGGCTACACCTTC,CASSATQFYGYTF,TRBV27,TRBJ1-2,many,-
TGCAGCGTTGAAGGAGAAGGGGGGAGCTCTGGAAACACCATATATTTT,CSVEGEGGSSGNTIYF,TRBV29-1,TRBJ1-3,-,-
TGTGCCTGGAGCCCCTCCGGGGAGGGCCATGGCTACACCTTC,CAWSPSGEGHGYTF,TRBV30,TRBJ1-2,many,-
TGCAGTGCTAGAGCCAGGCGAGGGACCTACGAGCAGTACTTC,CSARARRGTYEQYF,TRBV20-1,TRBJ2-7,few,-
TGTGCCAGCAGTTACTCGCGTCAGTTCTCCTACGAGCAGTACTTC,CASSYSRQFSYEQYF,TRBV6-5,TRBJ2-7,many,-
TGTGCCACCAGTGACGGGACAGGGAACACTGAAGCTTTCTTT,CATSDGTGNTEAFF,TRBV24-1,TRBJ1-1,-,TRBD1
TGTGCCAGTACCGCGGGGGGGGGCTTGAGCAATCAGCCCCAGCATTTT,CASTAGGGLSNQPQHF,TRBV19,TRBJ1-5,many,-
TGTGCCAGCAGTCCCGGGACTCTACTAACTGGAACCTTC,CASSPGTLLTGTF,TRBV6-1,TRBJ1-2,many,-
TGTGCCAGCAGTGAACAGGGTGTGGATCAGCCCCAGCATTTT,CASSEQGVDQPQHF,TRBV6-1,TRBJ1-5,many,-
TGTGCCAGCAGCCAAGCACTCAAGAAGCAGTACTTC,CASSQALKKQYF,TRBV3-1,TRBJ2-7,many,-
TGTGCCACTCAACCGGGACTGACAAGTGACCACACCTTC,CATQPGLTSDHTF,TRBV15,TRBJ1-2,-,-
TGCAGCGTGGGCGGGACAGGGAGCTCCTACGAGCAGTACTTC,CSVGGTGSSYEQYF,TRBV29-1,TRBJ2-7,-,TRBD1
TGTGCCAGCAGTGAAGCTCCATACGTGGGGGAGACCCAGTACTTC,CASSEAPYVGETQYF,TRBV6-1,TRBJ2-5,many,-
TGTGCCAGCTCAACCGGGACAGCTTCCAATAATTCACCCCTCCACTTT,CASSTGTASNNSPLHF,TRBV18,TRBJ1-6,many,TRBD1
TGCGCCAGCAGCTTGGTTAGCGGGGGGGAGACCCAGTACTTC,CASSLVSGGETQYF,TRBV5-1,TRBJ2-5,many,TRBD2
TGTGCCAGCAGCTTGATCGGGGCAGGGGCGGACAAGGAGACCCAGTACTTC,CASSLIGAGADKETQYF,TRBV5-4,TRBJ2-5,many,-
TGTGCCAGCAGTCTCTATTACGGGACAGACAATTCTGGAAACACCATATATTTT,CASSLYYGTDNSGNTIYF,TRBV12-3/TRBV12-4,TRBJ1-3,many,TRBD1
TGTGCCAGCAGTTTAACCCGCTTCTCATCTGGGGCCAACGTCCTGACTTTC,CASSLTRFSSGANVLTF,TRBV27,TRBJ2-6,many,-
TGTGCCAGCAGTTTCCGCGGCCCGAGAGGCTACACCTTC,CASSFRGPRGYTF,TRBV12-3/TRBV12-4,TRBJ1-2,-,-
TGCGCCAGCAGCTTGGAGGGGGCCTTCACTGAAGCTTTCTTT,CASSLEGAFTEAFF,TRBV5-1,TRBJ1-1,few,TRBD1
TGTGCCAGCAGTTCTCCTGGACTAGCGGGAAGGTACGAGCAGTACTTC,CASSSPGLAGRYEQYF,TRBV27,TRBJ2-7,many,TRBD2
TGCGCCAGCAGCCAAGGGACAGGATGGGAGACCCAGTACTTC,CASSQGTGWETQYF,TRBV4-3,TRBJ2-5,many,TRBD1
TGTGCCAGCAACCGGGACAGCACCCAAGAGACCCAGTACTTC,CASNRDSTQETQYF,TRBV6-5,TRBJ2-5,many,TRBD1
TGCGCCAGCGGAGGCGGGGAAGCCCAAGAGACCCAGTACTTC,CASGGGEAQETQYF,TRBV5-1,TRBJ2-5,many,-
TGCGCCAGCCGAGATCTAAGACAGGGCACCTACGAGCAGTACTTC,CASRDLRQGTYEQYF,TRBV5-1,TRBJ2-7,many,TRBD1
TGCAGCGTTGTTGCCCCTAACTATGGCTACACCTTC,CSVVAPNYGYTF,TRBV29-1,TRBJ1-2,many,-
TGTGCCAGCAGTCTTAGCGGGGGGCGATCCACCGGGGAGCTGTTTTTT,CASSLSGGRSTGELFF,TRBV7-8,TRBJ2-2,many,TRBD2
TGCGCCAGCAGCTTTTCCGGGACTCCAACCATCTACGAGCAGTACTTC,CASSFSGTPTIYEQYF,TRBV5-1,TRBJ2-7,-,-
TGCAGTGCTAGAGGTTGGGACACCTACGAGCAGTACTTC,CSARGWDTYEQYF,TRBV20-1,TRBJ2-7,many,-
TGTGCCAGCAGTTCCTCTGGTCGGAATAGCAATCAGCCCCAGCATTTT,CASSSSGRNSNQPQHF,TRBV6-5,TRBJ1-5,many,-
TGCAGTGCTGTACTAGCGGGAGGGGAGACCCAGTACTTC,CSAVLAGGETQYF,TRBV20-1,TRBJ2-5,few,TRBD2
TGCAGTGCTAGACCCTTCACCTCCACTCAAGGGCCCTACGAGCAGTACTTC,CSARPFTSTQGPYEQYF,TRBV20-1,TRBJ2-7,many,-
TGTGCCAGCAGCTTTAGTCAGGGTGGCTACGAGCAGTACTTC,CASSFSQGGYEQYF,TRBV7-2,TRBJ2-7,many,-
TGTGCTAGCAGCTTGTTAGGGAAGAAAGAGACCCAGTACTTC,CASSLLGKKETQYF,TRBV7-7,TRBJ2-5,-,-
TGTGCCAGCAGCCCCAGGGGATTTGATTCACCCCTCCACTTT,CASSPRGFDSPLHF,TRBV7-2,TRBJ1-6,many,-
TGCGCCAGCAGCCCGGGGGGTATGAACACTGAAGCTTTCTTT,CASSPGGMNTEAFF,TRBV5-1,TRBJ1-1,many,-
TGTGCCAGCAGTGAATGGCTAGACACCGGGGAGCTGTTTTTT,CASSEWLDTGELFF,TRBV6-1,TRBJ2-2,many,-
TGCAGTGCTAGAGATCTGAACACCGGGGAGCTGTTTTTT,CSARDLNTGELFF,TRBV20-1,TRBJ2-2,many,-
TGCAGTGCTAGTGAAGGATCCTACGAGCAGTACTTC,CSASEGSYEQYF,TRBV20-1,TRBJ2-7,many,-
TGTGCCACCAGCAGAGAGAACCCACTAGACGGGAGATTAACCCAGTACTTC,CATSRENPLDGRLTQYF,TRBV15,TRBJ2-5,-,-
TGTGCCATCAGGGACAGGGGAGAATCCTACGAGCAGTACTTC,CAIRDRGESYEQYF,TRBV10-3,TRBJ2-7,many,TRBD1
TGTGCCAGCAGTCTCGCCCGTAACTACACCTTC,CASSLARNYTF,TRBV6-5,TRBJ1-2,many,-
TGTGCCAGCAGCTTAGTCCGGTTGTACGAGCAGTACTTC,CASSLVRLYEQYF,TRBV7-2,TRBJ2-7,-,-
TGTGCCAACACGAAGAATCCGGGTTCAGAGACCCAGTACTTC,CANTKNPGSETQYF,TRBV7-2,TRBJ2-5,-,-
TGCGCCAGCAGCCAAGACACGAGCTCCTACGAGCAGTACTTC,CASSQDTSSYEQYF,TRBV4-1,TRBJ2-7,many,-
TGTGCCAGCCGGAGAGCCGGCCAAGAGACCCAGTACTTC,CASRRAGQETQYF,TRBV6-1,TRBJ2-5,many,-
TGTGCCAGCAGTTTAATAGCCGGTCAGGGAGATAGTGAGCAGTACTTC,CASSLIAGQGDSEQYF,TRBV27,TRBJ2-7,-,-
TGTGCCAGCAGCGCTGGGGACAGAGCCTCTGGAAACACCATATATTTT,CASSAGDRASGNTIYF,TRBV9,TRBJ1-3,many,TRBD1
TGTGCCAGCAGCGCAAACATGGAGCAGTACGAGCAGTACTTC,CASSANMEQYEQYF,TRBV5-5,TRBJ2-7,-,-
TGTGCCAGCAGTGCGTTAGCGGGAGTCCGAGAGACCCAGTACTTC,CASSALAGVRETQYF,TRBV27,TRBJ2-5,many,TRBD2
TGTGCCAGCAGTGAAGCGCCCTGGACTAGCGGGGGAAACATTCAGTACTTC,CASSEAPWTSGGNIQYF,TRBV6-1,TRBJ2-4,many,TRBD2
TGTGCCAGCAGCTTGGAGGGGCCCGGGACACTCGCCTACGAGCAGTACTTC,CASSLEGPGTLAYEQYF,TRBV11-2,TRBJ2-7,few,-
TGTGCCAGCGGAGAAAGTGGAATTAGCAATCAGCCCCAGCATTTT,CASGESGISNQPQHF,TRBV6-1,TRBJ1-5,-,-